Below, 27 T cell receptor beta chains from the same sample are listed, as sequenced in a study of blood T cell repertoires in COVID-19. Using immunoSEQ multiplex PCR, the repertoire was profiled, and TCRdb retains in-frame clones only, with some absent. The data hold around 250,000 clones, with roughly 83% observed a single time. Sequencing used peripheral blood. Receptor source: a man older than 75 with acute or convalescent COVID-19.

The chain joins TRBV5-1 to TRBJ2-1, with 8 positions matching TRBD1. V lost 4 bases, J lost 7 bases, and 13 bases stayed unmatched. The CDR3 covers 16 residues. Germline-derived CDR1 and CDR2 are SGHRS and YFSETQ. The CDR3 bases are TGCGCCAGCAGCCTCAACAGGGGACAGGATAAGAATGAGCAGTTCTTC. Its protein product is CASSLNRGQDKNEQFF.

The rearrangement uses TRBV3-1 (or the pseudogene TRBV3-2) and TRBJ1-2; D perhaps matches TRBD1 (6 bases). V lost 4 bases and J lost 6, with 18 bases in between. CDR3 length: 15 amino acids. Germline CDR1 and CDR2: LGHDT and YNNKEL (reference sequence). The CDR3 coding sequence is TGTGCCAGCAGCCCTACTAAACAGGGACGGAATGGCTACACCTTC. Translated, it gives CASSPTKQGRNGYTF.

This clone is a singleton in its sample. The CDR3 coding sequence is TGTGCCACCACAGTGAACACTGAAGCTTTCTTT. Its translation is CATTVNTEAFF. V is TRBV28 and J is TRBJ1-1, with D unresolved. The CDR3 is made up of 11 amino acids. Germline CDR1 reads MDHEN; CDR2 reads SYDVKM. The V end lost 10 bases, the J end lost 0 bases, and 6 bases lay between the germline ends.

This chain connects TRBV2 to TRBJ2-7, with D possibly matching TRBD2 (6 bases). Germline-derived CDR1 and CDR2 are SNHLY and FYNNEI. The CDR3 length is 15 residues. Between the trimmed V and J ends, which lost 7 bases and 7 bases, there was a span of 23 bases. The CDR3 protein is CASTLARELTREQYF. In DNA form, the CDR3 reads TGTGCCAGCACCTTAGCCCGGGAGCTTACGCGAGAGCAGTACTTC.

Concerning this clone: The junction departs from germline at one end; a sequencing error may be responsible. The rearrangement joins TRBV28 to TRBJ1-1, with 7 bases fitting TRBD1. Germline lookup yields CDR1 MDHEN and CDR2 SYDVKM. This CDR3 is 11 amino acids long. CDR3 in amino acids: CASSFLGQRYF. CDR3 nucleotides: TGTGCCAGCAGTTTCCTGGGACAGCGCTACTTT.

The DNA for the CDR3 is TGTGCCAGCAGTAACCGACAGAGCAATCAGCCCCAGCATTTT. Translated: CASSNRQSNQPQHF. This chain connects TRBV28 to TRBJ1-5, with a weak D call TRBD1 (5 bases). Germline V lookup: CDR1 MDHEN, CDR2 SYDVKM. The CDR3 loop spans 14 amino acids. V was clipped by 5 bases and J by 1 base, with 9 bases between them.

This chain connects TRBV5-1 to TRBJ2-3, with 10 bases that match TRBD2. The trim removed 3 bases at V and 0 bases at J, leaving 10 bases unmatched. The CDR3 consists of 18 residues. Germline CDR1 SGHRS, CDR2 YFSETQ. CDR3 loop: CASSSRGIAGGSTDTQYF. DNA of the CDR3: TGCGCCAGCAGCTCGCGAGGTATAGCGGGGGGTAGCACAGATACGCAGTATTTT. The entire variable domain, with the rest obtained from reference TRBV5-1 and TRBJ2-3, is as follows: KAGVTQTPRYLIKTRGQQVTLSCSPISGHRSVSWYQQTPGQGLQFLFEYFSETQRNKGNFPGRFSGRQFSNSRSEMNVSTLELGDSALYLCASSSRGIAGGSTDTQYFGPGTRLTVL.

The chain recombines TRBV14 with TRBJ1-2, with 7 bases that match TRBD1. This CDR3 region has 15 residues. J was trimmed by 4 bases and V by 3 bases; bases with no gene match: 8. Germline values: CDR1 SGHDN, CDR2 FVKESK. This chain's CDR3 is CASSHQTGQGYGYTF. The CDR3 bases are TGTGCCAGCAGCCACCAGACAGGGCAAGGCTATGGCTACACCTTC.

The CDR3 loop is CASTARQKSPLHF. The CDR3 region has the DNA TGTGCCAGTACCGCCCGACAGAAGTCACCCCTCCACTTT. The chain is built from TRBV19 and TRBJ1-6, with D perhaps matching TRBD1 (5 bases). Per the germline V gene, CDR1 is LNHDA and CDR2 is SQIVND (reference sequence). The CDR3 loop spans 13 amino acids. The V end was cut by 7 bases, the J end by 10 bases, with 14 bases between.

This clone appeared once. V and J are TRBV20-1 and TRBJ1-5; the D gene is possibly TRBD1 (6 bases). The CDR3 contains 14 residues. The ends were cut back, 3 bases at V and 4 bases at J, with 13 bases in the middle. CDR1 DFQATT and CDR2 SNEGSKA come from the germline V gene (reference sequence). The CDR3 nucleotides are TGCAGTGCTAGTGGGGGCAGGCCGAATCAGCCCCAGCATTTT. Its translation is CSASGGRPNQPQHF.

The V and J genes are TRBV14 and TRBJ1-3; maybe TRBD1 (5 bases). Per germline, CDR1 SGHDN and CDR2 FVKESK. This CDR3 comprises 16 residues. V lost 0 bases, J lost 8 bases, and 17 bases lay in between. This CDR3 reads CASSQDAGRVEDTIYF. CDR3 DNA: TGTGCCAGCAGCCAAGATGCAGGCAGGGTCGAGGACACCATATATTTT. Supplemented by reference TRBV14 and TRBJ1-3, the full variable domain reads EAGVTQFPSHSVIEKGQTVTLRCDPISGHDNLYWYRRVMGKEIKFLLHFVKESKQDESGMPNNRFLAERTGGTYSTLKVQPAELEDSGVYFCASSQDAGRVEDTIYFGEGSWLTVV.

This clone was observed once. V gene TRBV29-1 combines with J gene TRBJ2-1; possibly TRBD2 for D (6 bases). Deletions cut 2 bases from V and 7 bases from J, with 24 bases between. CDR3 length: 17 amino acids. Looked up from germline, CDR1 is SQVTM and CDR2 is ANQGSEA. This CDR3 is CSVEPSSRFGLSNEQFF. CDR3 DNA: TGCAGCGTTGAACCCTCAAGTAGGTTTGGACTATCGAATGAGCAGTTCTTC.

The rearrangement joins TRBV20-1 to TRBJ2-1, with a tentative D call TRBD2 (5 bases). The germline V gene encodes CDR1 DFQATT and CDR2 SNEGSKA (reference sequence). Trimming took 6 bases from V and 8 from J, leaving 8 bases between them. This CDR3 region has 10 residues. CDR3 sequence reads: CSAKRDEQFF. The CDR3 bases are TGCAGTGCAAAGAGGGATGAGCAGTTCTTC.

The chain has TRBV29-1 and TRBJ1-2; 7 positions match TRBD1. V shed 0 bases and J 5 bases; nucleotides not matched to a gene: 9. Germline CDR1 is SQVTM and CDR2 is ANQGSEA. The CDR3 loop spans 15 amino acids. CDR3 in amino acids: CSVEDPNRGQYGYTF. The CDR3 bases are TGCAGCGTTGAAGATCCTAATCGGGGACAGTATGGCTACACCTTC.

This clone has more than one count but fewer than ten. The rearrangement links TRBV6-5 to TRBJ1-1; D perhaps matches TRBD1 (6 bases). The germline gives CDR1 MNHEY, CDR2 SVGAGI. This CDR3 has 13 amino acids. V was pared by 6 bases and J by 1 base, with 9 bases between. The CDR3 bases are TGTGCCAGCAGCGTACAGGGGAACACTGAAGCTTTCTTT. This translates into CASSVQGNTEAFF.

This CDR3 reads CSVAHLGTWGGNTIYF. The CDR3 nucleotides are TGCAGCGTCGCGCACCTGGGGACTTGGGGGGGAAACACCATATATTTT. The chain recombines TRBV29-1 with TRBJ1-3, with a tentative D call TRBD1 (5 bases). Germline CDR1 SQVTM, CDR2 ANQGSEA. The CDR3 runs 16 residues. Between the trimmed V and J ends, which lost 6 bases and 4 bases, there was a span of 22 bases.

This clone was seen only once. The chain has TRBV5-1 and TRBJ1-1; 10 positions agree with TRBD1. V dropped 2 bases and J dropped 7; count of bases not matched to a gene: 11. CDR1 is SGHRS and CDR2 is YFSETQ in the germline V gene. The CDR3 covers 16 residues. This CDR3 reads CASSFDLGQGSGEAFF. The CDR3 DNA sequence: TGCGCCAGCAGCTTCGACTTGGGACAGGGGTCGGGTGAAGCTTTCTTT.

Concerning this clone itself: The identical CDR3 is also encoded by other nucleotide sequences in the sample. The CDR3 DNA reads as TGTGCCAGCAGCTCCCCGACCGGGGAGCTGTTTTTT. It yields the protein CASSSPTGELFF. The chain recombines TRBV28 with TRBJ2-2; D is uncertain. The germline V and J ends were trimmed by 6 bases and 5 bases, with 7 bases remaining between them. The CDR3 has 12 amino acids. The V gene's germline CDR1 is MDHEN and CDR2 SYDVKM.

The J gene is TRBJ2-2, the V gene TRBV29-1; 10 nucleotides match TRBD2. The CDR3 length is 15 residues. CDR1 and CDR2 from the germline V gene are SQVTM and ANQGSEA. V lost 1 base, J lost 3 bases, and 2 bases stayed unmatched. This CDR3 reads CSVEVTSGYTGELFF. The CDR3 nucleotides are TGCAGCGTTGAAGTGACTAGCGGGTACACCGGGGAGCTGTTTTTT.

The chain has TRBV20-1 and TRBJ2-3, with TRBD2 matching 10 bases. V lost 3 bases to trimming and J lost 1 base; unmatched junction nucleotides: 1. Germline-derived CDR1 and CDR2 are DFQATT and SNEGSKA (reference sequence). The CDR3 totals 14 residues. Here the CDR3 reads CSASSGGRTDTQYF. The CDR3 DNA is TGCAGTGCTAGTAGCGGGGGGCGCACAGATACGCAGTATTTT.

The chain combines TRBV19 with TRBJ1-6; weak D call: TRBD1 (5 bases). Trimming removed 5 bases at V and 7 bases at J, with 9 bases between. Germline V gives CDR1 LNHDA, CDR2 SQIVND (reference sequence). The CDR3 covers 13 residues. The CDR3 region has the DNA TGTGCCAGTAGTCTCCGACAGAATTCACCCCTCCACTTT. Translation gives CASSLRQNSPLHF. The full variable domain, completed using reference TRBV19 and TRBJ1-6, is DGGITQSPKYLFRKEGQNVTLSCEQNLNHDAMYWYRQDPGQGLRLIYYSQIVNDFQKGDIAEGYSVSREKKESFPLTVTSAQKNPTAFYLCASSLRQNSPLHFGNGTRLTVT.

The chain links TRBV7-8 to TRBJ2-2, with a possible D match to TRBD1 (6 bases). The CDR3 consists of 14 residues. CDR1 and CDR2 from the germline V gene are SGHVS and FQNEAQ. V was trimmed by 3 bases and J by 5 bases, leaving 10 bases between them. CDR3 protein: CASSFLQGTGELFF. The CDR3 region has the DNA TGTGCCAGCAGCTTTTTACAGGGAACCGGGGAGCTGTTTTTT.

The V and J genes are TRBV6-4 and TRBJ1-2, with D unclear. Trimming cost V 6 bases and J 0 bases, with 14 bases left between them. This CDR3 spans 15 amino acids. Germline-derived CDR1 and CDR2 are MRHNA and SNTAGT. This CDR3 reads CASRAGLGANYGYTF. The CDR3 coding sequence is TGTGCCAGCAGAGCGGGCCTTGGAGCTAACTATGGCTACACCTTC.

The rearrangement uses TRBV5-1 and TRBJ2-5; tentative D call: TRBD2 (6 bases). Germline CDR1 SGHRS, CDR2 YFSETQ. The CDR3 has 16 amino acids. Trimming took off 1 base at V and 2 bases at J, with 15 bases between the two ends. The DNA for the CDR3 is TGCGCCAGCAGCTTGCTCGCGGGACCCGCTCAAGAGACCCAGTACTTC. Encoded protein: CASSLLAGPAQETQYF. Based on the CDR3 plus reference TRBV5-1 and TRBJ2-5, the full variable domain is KAGVTQTPRYLIKTRGQQVTLSCSPISGHRSVSWYQQTPGQGLQFLFEYFSETQRNKGNFPGRFSGRQFSNSRSEMNVSTLELGDSALYLCASSLLAGPAQETQYFGPGTRLLVL.

V is TRBV27 and J is TRBJ2-3, with 7 bases fitting TRBD1. CDR1 and CDR2 (germline): MNHEY, SMNVEV (reference sequence). The V segment lost 5 bases and the J segment 0 bases; nucleotides outside the gene matches: 11. CDR3 length: 17 residues. For the CDR3, the DNA is TGTGCCAGCAGTCTAGTCTTTCTGGGACAGAGCACAGATACGCAGTATTTT. It is translated as CASSLVFLGQSTDTQYF.

The J gene is TRBJ2-7, the V gene TRBV21-1; the tabulated D call, TRBD2, remains unverified against the DNA. TRBV21-1 is termed a pseudogene. The CDR3 has 19 residues. The CDR3 is CASSKGELAGGPRGYEQYF. CDR3 coding DNA: TGTGCCAGCAGCAAAGGGGAACTAGCGGGAGGGCCGAGGGGTTACGAGCAGTACTTC.

The chain has TRBV10-3 and TRBJ2-5; the match to TRBD1 covers 8 bases. Germline assignment: CDR1 ENHRY and CDR2 SYGVKD. V dropped 10 bases and J dropped 3; count of bases not matched to a gene: 10. The CDR3 length is 14 residues. CDR3 sequence reads: CATMTGALEETQYF. CDR3 nucleotide sequence: TGTGCCACCATGACAGGGGCGTTGGAAGAGACCCAGTACTTC.